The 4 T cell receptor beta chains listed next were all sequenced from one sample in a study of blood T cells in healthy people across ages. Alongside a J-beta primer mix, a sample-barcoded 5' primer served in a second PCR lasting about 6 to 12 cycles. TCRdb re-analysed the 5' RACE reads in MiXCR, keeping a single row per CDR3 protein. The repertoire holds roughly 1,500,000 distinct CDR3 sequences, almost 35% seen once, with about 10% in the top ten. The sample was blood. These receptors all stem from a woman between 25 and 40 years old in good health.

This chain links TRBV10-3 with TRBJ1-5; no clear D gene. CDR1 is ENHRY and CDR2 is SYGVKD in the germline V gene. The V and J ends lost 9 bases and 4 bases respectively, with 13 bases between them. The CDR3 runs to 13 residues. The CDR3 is CAINGVENQPQHF. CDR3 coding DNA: TGTGCCATAAATGGTGTCGAGAATCAGCCCCAGCATTTT.

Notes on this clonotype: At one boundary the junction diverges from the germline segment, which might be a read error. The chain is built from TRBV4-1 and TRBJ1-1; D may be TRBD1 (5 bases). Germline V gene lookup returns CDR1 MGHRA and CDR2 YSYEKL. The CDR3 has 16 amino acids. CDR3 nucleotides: TGCGCCAGCAGCCAAGTTGGGGCAGGGAGGAACTCTGAAGCTTTCTTT. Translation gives CASSQVGAGRNSEAFF.

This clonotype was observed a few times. CDR3 in DNA: TGCGCCAGCAGCGACCGGGGCCCTATCTACGAGCAGTACTTC. It codes for CASSDRGPIYEQYF. The V gene is TRBV5-1, the J gene TRBJ2-7; D is perhaps TRBD1 or TRBD2 (5 bases each). The CDR3 runs to 14 residues. The ends were cut back, 4 bases at V and 3 bases at J, with 14 bases in the middle. In germline, CDR1 is SGHRS, CDR2 YFSETQ.

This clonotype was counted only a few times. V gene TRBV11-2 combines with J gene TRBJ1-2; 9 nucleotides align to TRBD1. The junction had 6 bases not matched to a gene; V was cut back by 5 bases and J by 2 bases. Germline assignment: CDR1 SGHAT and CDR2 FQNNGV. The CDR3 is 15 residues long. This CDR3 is CASSGGTGLNYGYTF. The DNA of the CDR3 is TGTGCCAGCAGCGGCGGGACAGGGTTGAACTATGGCTACACCTTC.